The present TCR beta chain was sequenced within a study of tumor and adjacent non-tumor tissue in lung cancer. The library came from three nested PCR rounds adapted from ARM-PCR protocols. TCRdb analysed the multiplex PCR reads with MiXCR anew, one entry per CDR3 protein. The table has 55,000 to 65,000 distinct CDR3 sequences, around 61% seen once. This sample's RNA came from whole unsorted tissue. The normal lung tissue was taken more than 3 cm from the tumor edge. Chemotherapy-naive patients with new lung cancer underwent thoracic surgery in China, August–November 2014. CDR1 and CDR2 from the germline V gene are MDHEN and SYDVKM. The CDR3 runs 18 residues. On this clonotype itself: Its target is not known. A read error may produce the germline difference seen at one junction end.

General study points: Normal lung showed higher cumulative top 100 clone frequency than tumor. Shorter survival was associated with higher TCR diversity in tumors.

This chain joins TRBV28 and TRBJ1-1, with 8 bases matching TRBD1. Source material: distant non-tumor lung tissue. This clonotype was sampled from a man in his 70s with non-small cell lung cancer. Here the CDR3 reads CASSLGSGQELLNAEACF. The CDR3 DNA reads TGTGCCAGCAGTTTAGGGTCGGGACAGGAGTTACTGAACGCTGAAGCTTGCTTT.